A selection of T cell receptor beta chains follows, all from one sample in a study of T cell responses to AZD1222 COVID-19 vaccine. The data were produced by immunoSEQ multiplex PCR, yet TCRdb's version contains in-frame clones alone and is incomplete. Of under 200,000 clones in the sample, 88% are singletons; the top ten hold roughly 4.3%. This specimen was peripheral blood, taken 28 days after the second AZD1222 dose. These receptors all come from an adult who received the AZD1222 COVID-19 vaccine. Both conserved end residues are part of each CDR3. Each record gives: D gene, V gene, J gene, clone size, CDR3 protein, CDR3 DNA. D genes are given only for firm matches. Rows may omit the clone size; those that give it use once, few, many or a size class.

D: TRBD1
V: TRBV6-1
J: TRBJ1-2
size: NA
CDR3: CASSDRGRGGYTF
DNA: TGTGCCAGCAGTGATAGGGGGCGCGGGGGCTACACCTTC

D: NA
V: TRBV29-1
J: TRBJ1-1
size: NA
CDR3: CSVRSPTEAFF
DNA: TGCAGCGTGAGGAGCCCCACTGAAGCTTTCTTT

D: NA
V: TRBV2
J: TRBJ1-1
size: NA
CDR3: CASIRTRTAEAFF
DNA: TGTGCCAGCATCAGAACTAGGACAGCCGAAGCTTTCTTT

D: TRBD2
V: TRBV2
J: TRBJ2-1
size: once
CDR3: CASMATSGVGQFF
DNA: TGTGCCAGCATGGCGACTAGCGGGGTAGGGCAGTTCTTC

D: TRBD1
V: TRBV3-1/TRBV3-2
J: TRBJ1-4
size: NA
CDR3: CASSGTGRSSELFF
DNA: TGTGCCAGCAGCGGGACAGGGAGATCTTCGGAACTGTTTTTT

D: NA
V: TRBV27
J: TRBJ1-4
size: NA
CDR3: CASSSNNEKLFF
DNA: TGTGCCAGCAGTTCAAATAATGAAAAACTGTTTTTT

D: NA
V: TRBV30
J: TRBJ1-2
size: NA
CDR3: CAWSVLEGSKGHGYTF
DNA: TGTGCCTGGAGTGTACTGGAGGGTTCCAAAGGTCATGGCTACACCTTC

D: TRBD1
V: TRBV2
J: TRBJ1-2
size: NA
CDR3: CASSVFEDRAGYTF
DNA: TGTGCCAGCAGTGTCTTTGAGGACAGGGCCGGCTACACCTTC

D: TRBD1
V: TRBV30
J: TRBJ2-5
size: NA
CDR3: CASQGAIETQYF
DNA: TGTGCCTCACAGGGGGCTATAGAGACCCAGTACTTC

D: NA
V: TRBV14
J: TRBJ1-2
size: NA
CDR3: CASSQDWAPDGYGYTF
DNA: TGTGCCAGCAGCCAAGACTGGGCACCGGATGGCTATGGCTACACCTTC

D: NA
V: TRBV30
J: TRBJ1-5
size: NA
CDR3: CFTSNQPQHF
DNA: TGCTTTACGTCCAATCAGCCCCAGCATTTT

D: NA
V: TRBV21-1
J: TRBJ1-1
size: NA
CDR3: CASSKVYRNTEAFF
DNA: TGTGCCAGCAGCAAAGTATACAGGAACACTGAAGCTTTCTTT

D: NA
V: TRBV5-1
J: TRBJ1-1
size: few
CDR3: CASEGFGSTEAFF
DNA: TGCGCCAGCGAAGGGTTTGGGAGCACTGAAGCTTTCTTT

D: NA
V: TRBV2
J: TRBJ2-7
size: NA
CDR3: CASSPRDRTFEQYF
DNA: TGTGCCAGCAGCCCCCGGGACCGTACCTTCGAGCAGTACTTC

D: NA
V: TRBV21-1
J: TRBJ2-7
size: NA
CDR3: CASSNRRRGTGEERSYEQYF
DNA: TGTGCCAGCAGCAACCGACGTCGAGGGACAGGGGAGGAAAGGTCCTACGAGCAGTACTTC

D: NA
V: TRBV5-1
J: TRBJ1-1
size: NA
CDR3: CASSLEWVNTEAFF
DNA: TGCGCCAGCAGCTTGGAATGGGTGAACACTGAAGCTTTCTTT

D: NA
V: TRBV5-4
J: TRBJ2-3
size: NA
CDR3: CASSLGRGDTQYF
DNA: TGTGCCAGCAGCTTGGGACGTGGAGATACGCAGTATTTT

D: TRBD1
V: TRBV5-1
J: TRBJ1-4
size: NA
CDR3: CASSFNYRDRGEKLFF
DNA: TGCGCCAGCAGCTTCAATTACCGGGACAGAGGAGAAAAACTGTTTTTT

D: TRBD2
V: TRBV4-1
J: TRBJ2-1
size: NA
CDR3: CASSQAPGLGGEQFF
DNA: TGCGCCAGCAGCCAGGCCCCGGGACTAGGGGGTGAGCAGTTCTTC

D: TRBD1
V: TRBV27
J: TRBJ2-3
size: NA
CDR3: CASRLGDRASTDTQYF
DNA: TGTGCCAGCAGGTTGGGGGACAGGGCCAGCACAGATACGCAGTATTTT

D: TRBD2
V: TRBV5-1
J: TRBJ2-1
size: NA
CDR3: CASSLGLAGAGDEQFF
DNA: TGCGCCAGCAGCTTGGGACTAGCCGGGGCCGGAGATGAGCAGTTCTTC

D: NA
V: TRBV6-5
J: TRBJ1-2
size: NA
CDR3: CAIFRGHPMGGGYTF
DNA: TGTGCCATCTTCAGGGGACACCCAATGGGGGGGGGCTACACCTTC

D: TRBD2
V: TRBV7-9
J: TRBJ2-2
size: NA
CDR3: CASSLGGGTGELFF
DNA: TGTGCCAGCAGCTTGGGCGGGGGCACCGGGGAGCTGTTTTTT

D: NA
V: TRBV19
J: TRBJ1-1
size: NA
CDR3: CASSTGQRSTEAFF
DNA: TGTGCCAGTAGTACGGGACAACGTTCCACTGAAGCTTTCTTT

D: NA
V: TRBV30
J: TRBJ1-2
size: NA
CDR3: CAWSGPGDYGYTF
DNA: TGTGCCTGGAGTGGTCCCGGGGACTATGGCTACACCTTC

D: NA
V: TRBV7-2
J: TRBJ1-2
size: NA
CDR3: CASSLASQWGYGYTF
DNA: TGTGCCAGCAGCTTAGCTTCCCAGTGGGGCTATGGCTACACCTTC

D: TRBD1
V: TRBV9
J: TRBJ1-2
size: NA
CDR3: CASRRRDRGTWGYTF
DNA: TGTGCCAGCAGAAGACGAGACAGGGGAACGTGGGGCTACACCTTC

D: NA
V: TRBV7-2
J: TRBJ2-2
size: NA
CDR3: CASSLRQPTGELFF
DNA: TGTGCCAGCAGCTTAAGACAGCCGACCGGGGAGCTGTTTTTT

D: NA
V: TRBV10-3
J: TRBJ1-4
size: NA
CDR3: CAISRAATNEKLFF
DNA: TGTGCCATCAGTCGAGCAGCAACTAATGAAAAACTGTTTTTT

D: NA
V: TRBV2
J: TRBJ1-4
size: NA
CDR3: CVQEPEAGAGTVGKLFF
DNA: TGTGTCCAGGAACCCGAAGCCGGGGCGGGAACCGTCGGAAAACTGTTTTTT

D: NA
V: TRBV5-1
J: TRBJ1-5
size: NA
CDR3: CASSLAGAEWEPQHF
DNA: TGCGCCAGCAGCTTGGCAGGGGCTGAGTGGGAGCCCCAGCATTTT

D: NA
V: TRBV4-2
J: TRBJ1-4
size: NA
CDR3: CASSQGATNEKLFF
DNA: TGTGCCAGCAGCCAAGGAGCAACTAATGAAAAACTGTTTTTT

D: TRBD2
V: TRBV5-4
J: TRBJ2-2
size: NA
CDR3: CASSKSGVANTGELFF
DNA: TGTGCCAGCAGTAAAAGCGGGGTAGCGAACACCGGGGAGCTGTTTTTT

D: NA
V: TRBV6-5
J: TRBJ1-2
size: NA
CDR3: CASLSGRHGYTF
DNA: TGTGCCAGCCTTTCAGGGAGGCATGGCTACACCTTC

D: NA
V: TRBV19
J: TRBJ2-3
size: NA
CDR3: CASSISIWGDTDTQYF
DNA: TGTGCCAGTAGTATTTCTATCTGGGGGGACACAGATACGCAGTATTTT

D: NA
V: TRBV6-1
J: TRBJ2-1
size: NA
CDR3: CASSEANYNEQFF
DNA: TGTGCCAGCAGTGAAGCCAACTACAATGAGCAGTTCTTC

D: NA
V: TRBV6-4
J: TRBJ2-2
size: once
CDR3: CASSLELDTGELFF
DNA: TGTGCCAGCAGTTTAGAATTGGACACCGGGGAGCTGTTTTTT

D: TRBD2
V: TRBV30
J: TRBJ2-1
size: NA
CDR3: CAWRGLALREQFF
DNA: TGTGCCTGGAGGGGACTAGCATTGCGTGAGCAGTTCTTC

D: NA
V: TRBV21-1
J: TRBJ2-4
size: NA
CDR3: CARLRGIVAKNIQYF
DNA: TGTGCCCGTTTAAGGGGAATTGTGGCCAAAAACATTCAGTACTTC

D: TRBD1
V: TRBV7-9
J: TRBJ2-7
size: NA
CDR3: CASAGRDSPYEQYF
DNA: TGTGCCAGCGCTGGCCGGGACAGCCCCTACGAGCAGTACTTC

D: NA
V: TRBV11-2
J: TRBJ2-7
size: NA
CDR3: CASGAGSVGTYEQYF
DNA: TGTGCCAGCGGCGCGGGGAGTGTGGGGACCTACGAGCAGTACTTC

D: TRBD1
V: TRBV5-1
J: TRBJ1-6
size: NA
CDR3: CASSFGTGFSSPLHF
DNA: TGCGCCAGCAGCTTCGGGACAGGGTTTAGTTCACCCCTCCACTTT

D: TRBD1
V: TRBV5-1
J: TRBJ1-2
size: few
CDR3: CASSPDRGHGYTF
DNA: TGCGCCAGCAGCCCGGACAGGGGGCATGGCTACACCTTC

D: NA
V: TRBV18
J: TRBJ2-5
size: NA
CDR3: CASSPPVGARQETQYF
DNA: TGTGCCAGCTCACCACCCGTCGGGGCGCGCCAAGAGACCCAGTACTTC

D: NA
V: TRBV19
J: TRBJ1-3
size: NA
CDR3: CASTLTGPSSGNTIYF
DNA: TGTGCCAGTACCCTGACAGGACCTAGCTCTGGAAACACCATATATTTT

D: NA
V: TRBV7-6
J: TRBJ1-5
size: once
CDR3: CASSLNRGEEGNQPQHF
DNA: TGTGCCAGCAGCTTAAATCGTGGGGAAGAAGGCAATCAGCCCCAGCATTTT

D: NA
V: TRBV11-2
J: TRBJ1-3
size: once
CDR3: CASKVPSGNTIYF
DNA: TGTGCCAGCAAGGTCCCCTCTGGAAACACCATATATTTT

D: TRBD1
V: TRBV30
J: TRBJ1-6
size: NA
CDR3: CAWGQVTSPLHF
DNA: TGTGCCTGGGGACAGGTAACTTCACCCCTCCACTTT

D: TRBD1
V: TRBV7-2
J: TRBJ1-2
size: NA
CDR3: CASSQDRGANYGYTF
DNA: TGTGCCAGCAGCCAGGACAGGGGGGCTAACTATGGCTACACCTTC